The rows below give T cell receptor beta chains drawn from one sample of a study of T cells in Graves' hyperthyroidism and ophthalmopathy. TCRdb re-derived calls from the multiplex PCR reads in MiXCR, one entry per CDR3 protein. The sample lists 500,000 to 550,000 distinct CDR3 sequences, about 20% occurring once. Sequencing used blood. These receptors all come from a man aged 18 to 29 with Graves' hyperthyroidism. The CDR3 runs from the conserved cysteine through the conserved F or W. The D gene is left open where the match is weak. Some rows have no size entry. The others give once, few or many, or a class for an expanded clone.

>TRBJ2-7|TRBV5-1|many|TRBD1|15
CASSLVGTGTYEQYF
TGCGCCAGCAGCTTGGTCGGGACAGGAACCTACGAGCAGTACTTC
>TRBJ1-2|TRBV12-3/TRBV12-4|many|-|14
CASSLGRDNRGYTF
TGTGCCAGCAGTTTAGGGCGGGACAACAGGGGCTACACCTTC
>TRBJ2-5|TRBV25-1|many|TRBD1|19
CASSEYFLGTGGIGETQYF
TGTGCCAGCAGTGAATATTTTTTAGGGACAGGGGGCATTGGAGAGACCCAGTACTTC
>TRBJ2-2|TRBV4-2|-|-|18
CASSQDENRPRDTGELFF
TGTGCCAGCAGCCAAGATGAAAATAGGCCGCGGGACACCGGGGAGCTGTTTTTT
>TRBJ1-1|TRBV6-1|many|-|13
CASSTASNTEAFF
TGTGCCAGCAGTACAGCGTCCAACACTGAAGCTTTCTTT
>TRBJ2-7|TRBV28|many|-|15
CASSERQAATYEQYF
TGTGCCAGCAGTGAGCGACAGGCAGCCACCTACGAGCAGTACTTC
>TRBJ1-2|TRBV6-1|-|TRBD1|14
CASSADRVIYGYTF
TGTGCCAGCAGTGCAGACAGGGTTATCTATGGCTACACCTTC
>TRBJ1-1|TRBV24-1|many|TRBD1|15
CATSEGTGTNTEAFF
TGTGCCACCAGTGAAGGGACAGGGACGAACACTGAAGCTTTCTTT
>TRBJ2-7|TRBV12-3/TRBV12-4|-|-|14
CASSLSLGLYEQYF
TGTGCCAGCAGTTTATCCCTCGGCCTCTACGAGCAGTACTTC
>TRBJ2-5|TRBV19|many|-|14
CASSIAGQMETQYF
TGTGCCAGTAGTATTGCCGGGCAAATGGAGACCCAGTACTTC
>TRBJ1-2|TRBV11-2|many|-|12
CASSPPVGGYTF
TGTGCCAGCAGCCCCCCGGTCGGTGGCTACACCTTC
>TRBJ1-5|TRBV6-2/TRBV6-3|many|-|15
CASSYLRGPTQPQHF
TGTGCCAGCAGTTACCTCAGGGGCCCCACACAGCCCCAGCATTTT
>TRBJ2-7|TRBV6-2/TRBV6-3|many|-|16
CASSYPRTAYSYEQYF
TGTGCCAGCAGTTACCCCCGGACAGCTTACTCCTACGAGCAGTACTTC
>TRBJ2-3|TRBV12-3/TRBV12-4|few|TRBD2|14
CASSLDRGGDTQYF
TGTGCCAGCAGTTTAGACCGGGGGGGAGATACGCAGTATTTT
>TRBJ2-2|TRBV20-1|few|-|14
CSARGGPNTGELFF
TGCAGTGCTAGAGGGGGACCGAACACCGGGGAGCTGTTTTTT
>TRBJ2-7|TRBV27|-|-|13
CASSLRERNEQYF
TGTGCCAGCAGTTTAAGGGAACGAAACGAGCAGTACTTC
>TRBJ1-1|TRBV5-1|few|-|17
CASSLGPYLGTGTEAFF
TGCGCCAGCAGCTTGGGGCCCTACTTGGGAACGGGGACTGAAGCTTTCTTT
>TRBJ1-1|TRBV2|many|-|12
CASKPGGTEAFF
TGTGCCAGCAAGCCCGGGGGCACTGAAGCTTTCTTT
>TRBJ2-7|TRBV6-1|-|TRBD2|15
CASTPSGDSSYEQYF
TGTGCCAGCACCCCTAGCGGGGATAGCTCCTACGAGCAGTACTTC
>TRBJ1-2|TRBV12-3/TRBV12-4|many|-|10
CASSRTGYTF
TGTGCCAGCAGTCGTACGGGCTACACCTTC
>TRBJ1-5|TRBV6-1|-|TRBD1|14
CASSVQGAPGAQHF
TGTGCCAGCAGTGTCCAGGGGGCCCCAGGGGCCCAGCATTTT
>TRBJ1-3|TRBV11-2|-|-|17
CASSPPFEGQGGNTIYF
TGTGCCAGCAGCCCTCCGTTTGAGGGGCAAGGTGGAAACACCATATATTTT
>TRBJ1-1|TRBV5-1|many|-|13
CASRRGEGTEAFF
TGCGCCAGCAGGCGGGGAGAGGGCACTGAAGCTTTCTTT
>TRBJ2-7|TRBV7-3|-|-|13
CASSEGERYEQYF
TGTGCCAGCAGCGAAGGGGAACGCTACGAGCAGTACTTC
>TRBJ1-5|TRBV2|many|TRBD1|15
CASSEGQGAGQPQHF
TGTGCCAGCAGTGAGGGGCAGGGGGCCGGTCAGCCCCAGCATTTT
>TRBJ2-2|TRBV11-1|-|-|16
CASSDSDSTNTGELFF
TGTGCCAGCAGCGACAGTGATTCTACGAACACCGGGGAGCTGTTTTTT
>TRBJ2-2|TRBV2|many|TRBD1|16
CASRSGTGGEAGELFF
TGTGCCAGCAGATCCGGGACAGGGGGCGAAGCCGGGGAGCTGTTTTTT
>TRBJ1-1|TRBV3-1|many|-|14
CASSQEGRFTEAFF
TGTGCCAGCAGCCAAGAAGGGCGTTTCACTGAAGCTTTCTTT
>TRBJ1-5|TRBV12-3/TRBV12-4|many|TRBD1|18
CASSSKASGGLSNQPQHF
TGTGCCAGCAGTTCGAAGGCGTCAGGGGGCTTAAGCAATCAGCCCCAGCATTTT
>TRBJ1-1|TRBV13|many|-|15
CASSLIGDLNTEAFF
TGTGCCAGCAGCTTAATTGGAGATTTGAACACTGAAGCTTTCTTT
>TRBJ1-1|TRBV4-1|few|-|14
CASSQGPGMTEAFF
TGCGCCAGCAGCCAAGGGCCGGGGATGACTGAAGCTTTCTTT
>TRBJ2-5|TRBV5-4|-|TRBD1|16
CASSPPGQDFQETQYF
TGTGCCAGCAGCCCACCGGGACAGGATTTCCAAGAGACCCAGTACTTC
>TRBJ2-6|TRBV30|few|-|15
CAWSSGAGGANVLTF
TGTGCCTGGAGTTCCGGGGCAGGTGGGGCCAACGTCCTGACTTTC
>TRBJ1-1|TRBV18|-|-|15
CASSPSRVEGTEAFF
TGTGCCAGCTCACCAAGTCGGGTTGAGGGCACTGAAGCTTTCTTT
>TRBJ1-1|TRBV6-2/TRBV6-3|many|-|13
CASSYEYSTEAFF
TGTGCCAGCAGCTACGAGTATTCGACTGAAGCTTTCTTT
>TRBJ1-3|TRBV9|-|-|17
CASSLREGPSSGNTIYF
TGTGCCAGCAGCCTGAGGGAGGGTCCCTCCTCTGGAAACACCATATATTTT
>TRBJ1-2|TRBV5-1|many|-|17
CASSLKLGRRDNYGYTF
TGCGCCAGCAGCTTGAAACTCGGCAGGAGAGATAACTATGGCTACACCTTC
>TRBJ1-2|TRBV15|-|-|13
CATSREGTYGYTF
TGTGCCACCAGCAGAGAGGGCACCTATGGCTACACCTTC
>TRBJ2-7|TRBV28|-|TRBD1|13
CASSSRTGREQYF
TGTGCCAGCAGTTCACGGACAGGGCGGGAGCAGTACTTC
>TRBJ2-5|TRBV12-3/TRBV12-4|many|-|14
CASAELRGTETQYF
TGTGCCAGCGCGGAACTAAGAGGGACGGAGACCCAGTACTTC
>TRBJ1-5|TRBV9|-|TRBD1|14
CASSVGQGRQPQHF
TGTGCCAGCAGCGTCGGACAGGGAAGACAGCCCCAGCATTTT
>TRBJ1-1|TRBV6-1|few|TRBD1|13
CASTRQGVGEAFF
TGTGCCAGCACTAGACAGGGGGTAGGTGAAGCTTTCTTT
>TRBJ2-5|TRBV2|many|-|14
CASTIGGTMKTQYF
TGTGCCAGCACTATTGGGGGGACCATGAAGACCCAGTACTTC
>TRBJ1-1|TRBV20-1|many|-|14
CSAGKGLENTEAFF
TGCAGTGCGGGGAAGGGTCTAGAGAACACTGAAGCTTTCTTT
>TRBJ2-7|TRBV29-1|-|-|13
CSVEKGSSYEQYF
TGCAGCGTTGAAAAGGGGTCGAGCTACGAGCAGTACTTC
>TRBJ1-1|TRBV4-1|-|-|15
CASSPADGMNTEAFF
TGCGCCAGCAGCCCCGCGGACGGAATGAACACTGAAGCATTCTTT
>TRBJ1-2|TRBV19|many|-|14
CASISPTANYGYTF
TGTGCCAGTATTTCTCCGACGGCTAACTATGGCTACACCTTC
>TRBJ1-1|TRBV6-5|-|-|16
CASSYGLTAVGTEAFF
TGTGCCAGCAGTTACGGACTCACCGCAGTGGGAACTGAAGCTTTCTTT
>TRBJ1-2|TRBV7-9|many|-|15
CASSLAVGPAGGYTF
TGTGCCAGCAGCTTAGCGGTTGGGCCTGCGGGTGGCTACACCTTC
>TRBJ1-2|TRBV11-1|many|-|13
CASSFIGGNGYTF
TGTGCCAGCAGCTTTATAGGAGGGAATGGCTACACCTTC
>TRBJ1-5|TRBV20-1|many|-|12
CSARGPGQPQHF
TGCAGTGCTCGGGGCCCCGGGCAGCCCCAGCATTTT
>TRBJ2-3|TRBV2|many|-|14
CASSVSGSTDTQYF
TGTGCCAGCAGTGTCAGCGGATCAACAGATACGCAGTATTTT
>TRBJ1-3|TRBV30|many|TRBD1|14
CAWSTGTAGNTIYF
TGTGCCTGGAGTACAGGGACAGCTGGAAACACCATATATTTT
>TRBJ2-7|TRBV11-2|many|TRBD1|14
CASSQRTGAGEQYF
TGTGCCAGCAGCCAACGGACAGGGGCGGGCGAGCAGTACTTC
>TRBJ1-1|TRBV19|-|TRBD1|19
CASKVPGQGARTRGTEAFF
TGTGCCAGTAAGGTTCCGGGACAGGGGGCGCGGACCCGTGGGACTGAAGCTTTCTTT